The sequence of this T cell receptor beta chain was determined in a study of cytomegalovirus exposure and HLA in healthy donors. Remarks on this clone: Antigen unknown.

Study-wide findings and caveats: In a later analysis, DRB1 alleles had the most associated TCRs; HLA-C alleles the fewest.

This CDR3 comprises 13 residues. CDR1 and CDR2 from the germline V gene are LNHNV and YYDKDF (reference sequence). The ends lost 0 bases at V and 5 bases at J; junction bases unmatched: 1. A multiplex PCR was run with 60 Vbeta primers and 13 Jbeta primers. Method: immunoSEQ multiplex PCR; TCRdb's copy keeps in-frame clones and lacks some. Of approximately 140,000 clones in the sample, roughly four fifths are singletons; the top ten hold under 6%. Though nominally healthy at sampling, donors likely had unrecorded immune exposures. Sample: PBMCs. The chain couples TRBV15 to TRBJ2-7, with TRBD2 identical over 7 bases. The source is a woman in her 40s in good health and CMV-seropositive. The CDR3 nucleotides read TGTGCCACCAGCAGAGATGGGGGGGACGAGCAGTACTTC. Its protein product is CATSRDGGDEQYF. Together with reference TRBV15 and TRBJ2-7, the CDR3 gives the full variable domain: DAMVIQNPRYQVTQFGKPVTLSCSQTLNHNVMYWYQQKSSQAPKLLFHYYDKDFNNEADTPDNFQSRRPNTSFCFLDIRSPGLGDTAMYLCATSRDGGDEQYFGPGTRLTVT.